This passage covers 32 T cell receptor beta chains from one sample sequenced in a study of regulatory T cells in long-lasting Graves disease. Time point meaning: newly diagnosed GD, antithyroid drugs for less than 3 months. RNA from PBMCs was the source of the TCR library. Building the TCR beta libraries relied on iRepertoire HTBI primers, and CDR3 regions underwent Arm-PCR. TCRdb analysed the multiplex PCR reads with MiXCR anew, one entry per CDR3 protein. In the table there are some 460,000 distinct CDR3 sequences, around 15% of which are singletons. This sample was also put to use in a study of T cells in Graves' hyperthyroidism and ophthalmopathy.

The specimen was peripheral blood mononuclear cells (PBMCs), collected at new diagnosis, from a patient treated with antithyroid drugs. The source of these receptors is a man between 35 and 55 years old with Graves disease.

Points on this clonotype: This clone may be a read error of a much larger clone one base away. The chain recombines TRBV11-2 with TRBJ2-1, with a possible D match to TRBD1 (7 bases). Per the germline V gene, CDR1 is SGHAT and CDR2 is FQNNGV. The CDR3 is 15 residues long. CDR3 protein: CAGSPRETGIGEQFF. DNA for the CDR3: TGTGCCGGCAGCCCACGGGAGACAGGGATCGGTGAGCAGTTCTTC.

This clonotype was seen only a few times. Given a much more abundant clone one base away, this may be a read error. The chain uses TRBV30 and TRBJ2-7; a possible D gene is TRBD2 (5 bases). CDR1 is GTSNPN, CDR2 SVGIG, per germline (reference sequence). The CDR3 runs to 12 residues. The CDR3 loop is CAWSTGTYEQHF. For the CDR3, the DNA is TGTGCCTGGAGTACGGGAACCTACGAGCAGCACTTC. Based on the CDR3 plus reference TRBV30 and TRBJ2-7, the full variable domain is SQTIHQWPATLVQPVGSPLSLECTVEGTSNPNLYWYRQAAGRGLQLLFYSVGIGQISSEVPQNLSASRPQDRQFILSSKKLLLSDSGFYLCAWSTGTYEQHFGPGTRLTVT.

This clonotype was counted at least ten times. This chain joins TRBV20-1 and TRBJ2-1, with D possibly being TRBD1 (5 bases). The CDR3 consists of 16 residues. The germline gives CDR1 DFQATT, CDR2 SNEGSKA (reference sequence). Trimming removed 0 bases at V and 6 bases at J, with 18 bases between. The CDR3 DNA follows: TGCAGTGCTAGAGATGGGGCAAAGGGCCCCTCCAATGAGCAGTTCTTC. The encoded protein is CSARDGAKGPSNEQFF.

DNA of the CDR3: TGTGCCAGCAGCCGGACGGGCCAGCGGGAAGTTGCAAGGAGGAATGAGCAGTTCTTC. Its translation is CASSRTGQREVARRNEQFF. This chain connects TRBV11-2 to TRBJ2-1; 7 bases match TRBD2. V trimming: 5 bases; J trimming: 7 bases; junction bases outside the gene matches: 23. This CDR3 is 19 amino acids long. Germline V CDR1 and CDR2: SGHAT, FQNNGV.

This chain connects TRBV6-1 to TRBJ2-7; 8 nucleotides agree with TRBD2. The CDR3 is made up of 15 amino acids. Per germline, CDR1 MNHNS and CDR2 SASEGT. Trimming cost V 0 bases and J 4 bases; bases outside gene matches: 5. This chain's CDR3 is CASSEASGLAYEQYF. The CDR3 DNA reads as TGTGCCAGCAGTGAAGCCTCCGGACTAGCATACGAGCAGTACTTC.

At least ten counts were recorded for this clonotype. The rearrangement uses TRBV13 and TRBJ2-5; 12 bases agree with TRBD2. V lost 5 bases, J lost 5 bases, and 6 bases stayed unmatched. CDR3 length: 15 amino acids. CDR1 is PRHDT and CDR2 is FYEKMQ in the germline V gene (reference sequence). CDR3 residues: CASSLTSGSGETQYF. In DNA, the CDR3 is TGTGCCAGCAGCCTGACTAGCGGGAGTGGGGAGACCCAGTACTTC. Drawing the rest from reference TRBV13 and TRBJ2-5, the complete variable domain is AAGVIQSPRHLIKEKRETATLKCYPIPRHDTVYWYQQGPGQDPQFLISFYEKMQSDKGSIPDRFSAQQFSDYHSELNMSSLELGDSALYFCASSLTSGSGETQYFGPGTRLLVL.

This clonotype was counted many times. The chain links TRBV5-8 to TRBJ2-2; D perhaps matches TRBD2 (5 bases). The germline gives CDR1 SGHTS, CDR2 YDEGEE. The ends were cut back, 2 bases at V and 7 bases at J, with 12 bases in the middle. The CDR3 has 14 amino acids. CDR3 sequence: CASSFKGAIGELFF. DNA for the CDR3: TGTGCCAGCAGCTTTAAGGGAGCCATCGGGGAGCTGTTTTTT.

The J gene is TRBJ2-7, the V gene TRBV11-3, with D perhaps matching TRBD2 (5 bases). CDR1 SGHNT and CDR2 YENEEA come from the germline V gene. The ends were cut back, 5 bases at V and 1 base at J, with 15 bases in the middle. The CDR3 spans 15 residues. CDR3 sequence: CASSPGPEGSYEQYF. In DNA form, the CDR3 reads TGTGCCAGCAGCCCTGGTCCCGAGGGTTCCTACGAGCAGTACTTC.

In its sample, this clonotype was seen many times. This chain links TRBV5-1 with TRBJ2-7, with D unresolved. The CDR3 is 12 amino acids. Looked up from germline, CDR1 is SGHRS and CDR2 is YFSETQ. Trimming stripped 4 bases from V and 6 bases from J, with 11 bases between. This CDR3 reads CASSQDNGEQYF. In DNA form, the CDR3 reads TGCGCCAGCAGCCAAGATAATGGCGAGCAGTACTTC.

Comment on this clonotype: This clone may be a read error of a much larger clone one base away. The V call is TRBV6-5, the J call TRBJ2-1, with 12 bases fitting TRBD2. Germline-derived CDR1 and CDR2 are MNHEY and SVGAGI. J was trimmed by 0 bases and V by 8 bases; bases with no gene match: 11. This CDR3 contains 18 residues. CDR3 protein: CASCLRTSGKSSYNEQFF. The CDR3 DNA is TGTGCCAGCTGTTTACGGACTAGCGGGAAGAGCTCCTACAATGAGCAGTTCTTC.

This clonotype has at least ten counts. This chain joins TRBV3-1 and TRBJ2-5; 7 nucleotides line up with TRBD2. This CDR3 has 12 amino acids. CDR1 LGHDT and CDR2 YNNKEL come from the germline V gene (reference sequence). Trimming removed 3 bases from V and 5 bases from J; junction bases left unmatched: 0. The CDR3 bases are TGTGCCAGCAGCCAGACTAGCGAGACCCAGTACTTC. Its translation is CASSQTSETQYF.

Concerning this clonotype itself: Because the CDR3 is missing its conserved closing phenylalanine or tryptophan, this is likely a read error. The CDR3 sequence is CASSGVRGQLGTQYL. As DNA, the CDR3 is TGTGCCAGCAGTGGCGTCAGGGGGCAGTTGGGGACCCAGTACCTC. The rearrangement uses TRBV6-2 or TRBV6-3 and TRBJ2-5; 8 bases are a match to TRBD1. V was pared by 5 bases and J by 7 bases, with 12 bases of the junction left unmatched. The CDR3 has 15 residues. Germline CDR1 is MNHEY and CDR2 is SVGEGT.

This chain uses TRBV15 with TRBJ1-1; perhaps TRBD1 as D (5 bases). The CDR3 has 13 amino acids. Germline CDR1 and CDR2: LNHNV and YYDKDF (reference sequence). The V and J ends lost 2 bases and 8 bases respectively, with 12 bases between them. CDR3 in amino acids: CATSRPGRREAFF. CDR3 nucleotide sequence: TGTGCCACCAGCAGACCAGGGCGCCGGGAAGCTTTCTTT.

The sample holds many counts of this clonotype. J is TRBJ2-7 and V is TRBV7-9; D perhaps matches TRBD2 (5 bases). The CDR3 covers 15 residues. V shed 3 bases and J shed 5 bases, with 17 bases lying between them. Germline V gives CDR1 SEHNR, CDR2 FQNEAQ (reference sequence). The CDR3 sequence: CASSFRIEGLDEQYF. In DNA, the CDR3 is TGTGCCAGCAGCTTCCGTATAGAGGGCTTGGACGAGCAGTACTTC.

This clonotype was observed at least ten times. The chain recombines TRBV7-9 with TRBJ2-1; D call uncertain. Trimming took off 8 bases at V and 4 bases at J, with 6 bases between the two ends. Looked up from germline, CDR1 is SEHNR and CDR2 is FQNEAQ (reference sequence). The CDR3 extends over 11 amino acids. This CDR3 reads CASAQYNEQFF. The CDR3 region has the DNA TGTGCCAGCGCCCAGTACAATGAGCAGTTCTTC.

This clonotype showed up many times. This chain uses TRBV7-9 with TRBJ2-7; 7 bases align to TRBD2. Per germline, CDR1 SEHNR and CDR2 FQNEAQ (reference sequence). The V and J ends lost 2 bases and 6 bases, in that order; junction bases with no gene match: 1. The CDR3 loop spans 12 amino acids. CDR3 nucleotides: TGTGCCAGCAGCTTAACTAGCGTCGAGCAGTACTTC. Translation: CASSLTSVEQYF.

The chain has TRBV5-6 and TRBJ2-7; perhaps D is TRBD1 or TRBD2 (5 bases each). Germline V gene sequence: CDR1 SGHDT, CDR2 YYEEEE. The CDR3 loop spans 14 amino acids. The V end lost 5 bases, the J end lost 2 bases, and 14 bases lay between the germline ends. The CDR3 is CASRYGDGTYEQYF. The CDR3 DNA sequence: TGTGCCAGCAGATACGGGGACGGAACCTACGAGCAGTACTTC.

Many counts were recorded for this clonotype. The gene calls are TRBV12-3 or TRBV12-4 and TRBJ1-2; D might be TRBD1 (6 bases). V lost 7 bases to trimming and J lost 4 bases, with 16 bases between them. The CDR3 contains 14 residues. This chain's CDR3 is CASINRGRSYGYTF. In nucleotides, the CDR3 is TGTGCCAGCATTAACCGGGGGCGCAGCTATGGCTACACCTTC.

This clonotype came up many times. The J gene is TRBJ1-1, the V gene TRBV7-9; D is ambiguous. The V and J ends lost 5 bases and 3 bases respectively, with 4 bases between them. In germline, CDR1 is SEHNR, CDR2 FQNEAQ (reference sequence). The CDR3 consists of 11 residues. CDR3 protein: CASSVYTEAFF. The DNA of the CDR3 is TGTGCCAGCAGCGTATACACTGAAGCTTTCTTT.

This clonotype showed up many times. Here the CDR3 reads CASSTLAGRPNEQFF. As DNA, the CDR3 is TGTGCCAGCAGCACACTAGCGGGACGGCCAAATGAGCAGTTCTTC. The J gene is TRBJ2-1, the V gene TRBV7-9; 10 positions agree with TRBD2. Germline V gene lookup returns CDR1 SEHNR and CDR2 FQNEAQ (reference sequence). The J segment lost 7 bases and the V segment lost 5 bases, leaving 8 bases of the junction unmatched. This CDR3 has 15 amino acids.

This clonotype was counted ten times or more. This chain joins TRBV28 and TRBJ2-3; D possibly uses TRBD1 or TRBD2 (6 bases each). The closer fit of TRBJ2-7 to the DNA end suggests the J call may be wrong. The CDR3 covers 14 residues. The germline gives CDR1 MDHEN, CDR2 SYDVKM. CDR3 in amino acids: CASSLWIGGSEQYF. CDR3 in DNA: TGTGCCAGCAGTTTATGGATAGGGGGGTCCGAGCAGTACTTC.

This clonotype was seen many times. The rearrangement links TRBV11-3 to TRBJ2-2; unclear D gene. Trimming left V 2 bases short and J 0 bases short, with 4 bases between. This CDR3 spans 14 amino acids. Germline V gene lookup returns CDR1 SGHNT and CDR2 YENEEA. The CDR3 bases are TGTGCCAGCAGCTTAAACGCGAACACCGGGGAGCTGTTTTTT. Translation: CASSLNANTGELFF.

This clonotype has at least ten counts. The rearrangement links TRBV11-2 to TRBJ2-2; no definite D call. The CDR3 runs 17 residues. Trimming pared 2 bases from V and 0 bases from J, leaving 13 bases between. Per the germline V gene, CDR1 is SGHAT and CDR2 is FQNNGV. CDR3 sequence reads: CASSLKGGSANTGELFF. CDR3 DNA sequence: TGTGCCAGCAGCTTAAAGGGCGGCTCAGCGAACACCGGGGAGCTGTTTTTT.

The rearrangement joins TRBV4-2 to TRBJ2-1; D not resolved. V was clipped by 0 bases and J by 5 bases, with 11 bases between them. Germline lookup yields CDR1 LGHNA and CDR2 YNFKEQ. The CDR3 is 15 residues long. The chain's CDR3 is CASSQDGRYNNEQFF. The CDR3 nucleotides read TGTGCCAGCAGCCAAGACGGGCGCTATAACAATGAGCAGTTCTTC.

This clonotype was observed at least ten times. This rearrangement joins TRBV20-1 to TRBJ2-2; 8 positions match TRBD1. Germline CDR1 is DFQATT and CDR2 is SNEGSKA (reference sequence). The junction had 4 bases not matched to a gene; V was cut back by 6 bases and J by 1 base. The length of the CDR3 is 14 residues. CDR3: CSATDRGNTGELFF. Here the CDR3 DNA reads TGCAGTGCGACCGACAGGGGGAACACCGGGGAGCTGTTTTTT.

This clonotype has only a few counts. The V call is TRBV28, the J call TRBJ2-3, with 8 positions matching TRBD2. From germline, CDR1 is MDHEN and CDR2 SYDVKM. This CDR3 has 17 amino acids. V was clipped by 2 bases and J by 4 bases; unmatched bases: 11. The chain's CDR3 is CASSLRPGGGNPDTQYF. CDR3 nucleotides: TGTGCCAGCAGTTTAAGACCAGGCGGGGGGAACCCAGATACGCAGTATTTT.

The V gene is TRBV7-9, the J gene TRBJ2-5; 7 bases are shared with TRBD2. With 1 base clipped from V and 1 base from J, the junction kept 6 bases outside the gene matches. Germline V gene lookup returns CDR1 SEHNR and CDR2 FQNEAQ (reference sequence). The CDR3 has 16 residues. The CDR3 protein is CASSLGGGSVQETQYF. The CDR3, as DNA: TGTGCCAGCAGCTTAGGTGGCGGGAGCGTCCAAGAGACCCAGTACTTC.

This clonotype was counted a few times. The chain carries TRBV20-1 and TRBJ2-5; TRBD1 might be the D (5 bases). Germline V CDR1 and CDR2: DFQATT, SNEGSKA (reference sequence). V lost 5 bases, J lost 3 bases, and 19 bases lay in between. The CDR3 is made up of 15 amino acids. The CDR3 spells CSADGSGKGEETQYF. The CDR3 region has the DNA TGCAGTGCTGACGGGTCAGGGAAGGGCGAAGAGACCCAGTACTTC.

This clonotype was seen ten or more times. The chain employs TRBV28 and TRBJ2-3; weak D call: TRBD1 (6 bases). Germline assignment: CDR1 MDHEN and CDR2 SYDVKM. Trimming shortened V by 8 bases and J by 2 bases, and 11 bases separated the two germline ends. The CDR3 runs to 13 residues. The CDR3: CASRDTPTDTQYF. The CDR3, as DNA: TGTGCCAGCCGGGACACACCCACAGATACGCAGTATTTT. Full variable domain (outside the CDR3, taken from reference TRBV28 and TRBJ2-3): DVKVTQSSRYLVKRTGEKVFLECVQDMDHENMFWYRQDPGLGLRLIYFSYDVKMKEKGDIPEGYSVSREKKERFSLILESASTNQTSMYLCASRDTPTDTQYFGPGTRLTVL.

The rearrangement joins TRBV20-1 to TRBJ2-3; D may be TRBD1 (6 bases). Germline values: CDR1 DFQATT, CDR2 SNEGSKA (reference sequence). The CDR3 consists of 13 residues. Between the trimmed V and J ends, which lost 3 bases and 3 bases, there was a span of 10 bases. The CDR3 nucleotides read TGCAGTGCTAGGCGGACAGTAACAGATACGCAGTATTTT. This translates into CSARRTVTDTQYF.

This chain uses TRBV29-1 with TRBJ1-1, with D hard to call. The CDR3 length is 13 residues. Trimming took 4 bases from V and 0 from J, leaving 9 bases between them. Germline loops: CDR1 SQVTM, CDR2 ANQGSEA. The CDR3 region has the DNA TGCAGCGTTGGGCGAATCATGAACACTGAAGCTTTCTTT. As protein: CSVGRIMNTEAFF.

V gene TRBV15 combines with J gene TRBJ2-3, with 9 bases identical to TRBD2. CDR1 and CDR2 from the germline V gene are LNHNV and YYDKDF (reference sequence). V dropped 2 bases and J dropped 0; count of bases not matched to a gene: 6. There are 17 residues in the CDR3. CDR3 DNA sequence: TGTGCCACCAGCAGACCTAGCGGGATGCCTAGCACAGATACGCAGTATTTT. It is translated as CATSRPSGMPSTDTQYF.